The 24 T cell receptor beta chains below were found in one sample sequenced in a study of T-cell reconstitution after alpha-beta-depleted transplantation in children. This sample's TCRbeta library carried unique molecular identifier barcodes. One entry per CDR3 protein results from TCRdb running MiXCR on the PCR reads. The table shows about 340,000 distinct CDR3 sequences, with 15% to 20% occurring only once. The source was PBMCs, mostly from graft donor cells, collected 360 days after TCRalphabeta/CD19-depleted stem cell transplant. The receptor source for this set is a male patient aged 2-10 years who had a stem cell transplant for acute lymphoblastic leukemia, so the T cells may come from the graft donor.

The CDR3 nucleotides read TGCGCCAGCAGTTATAAAGACAGCGTCACCTACGAGCAGTACTTC. It encodes CASSYKDSVTYEQYF. The rearrangement joins TRBV10-2 to TRBJ2-7, with D possibly TRBD1 on 5 matching bases. Germline V gene data show CDR1 as WSHSY and CDR2 as SAAADI. V lost 5 bases, J lost 2 bases, and 16 bases lay in between. The CDR3 runs 15 residues.

The chain carries TRBV4-1 and TRBJ2-7; weak D call: TRBD1 (5 bases). V lost 1 base to trimming and J lost 5 bases, with 18 bases between them. The CDR3 totals 16 residues. Germline V gene lookup returns CDR1 MGHRA and CDR2 YSYEKL. The CDR3 reads CASSQVGHQVVDEQYF. The CDR3 DNA reads as TGCGCCAGCAGCCAAGTTGGACACCAGGTAGTCGACGAGCAGTACTTC.

The gene calls are TRBV5-5 and TRBJ2-2, with 7 bases fitting TRBD1. The CDR3 is 13 residues long. Germline V CDR1 and CDR2: SGHKS, YYEKEE (reference sequence). V lost 9 bases, J lost 5 bases, and 7 bases stayed unmatched. In DNA form, the CDR3 reads TGTGCCACCCGAGGACAGGTGACCGGGGAGCTGTTTTTT. Translating it yields CATRGQVTGELFF.

This clonotype was counted a few times. The chain couples TRBV18 to TRBJ2-1; 12 bases align to TRBD2. With V trimmed by 3 bases and J by 15 bases, 6 bases remained unmatched. This CDR3 is 13 amino acids long. The V gene's germline CDR1 is KGHSH and CDR2 LQKENI. The CDR3 bases are TGTGCCAGCTCACCTCTAGCGGGAGGGGCGCGGTTCTTC. Translation: CASSPLAGGARFF.

This clonotype was seen repeatedly, ten times or more. This chain links TRBV12-3 or TRBV12-4 with TRBJ2-2; D uncertain. V lost 1 base and J 6 bases, leaving 6 bases between the germline ends. There are 13 residues in the CDR3. The CDR3 bases are TGTGCCAGCAGTTTAGGCAACCCCGGGGAGCTGTTTTTT. Amino acid sequence: CASSLGNPGELFF.

The rearrangement joins TRBV29-1 to TRBJ2-5; D ambiguous. The CDR3 is 12 residues long. V dropped 5 bases and J dropped 5 bases, with 12 bases sitting between them. Looked up from germline, CDR1 is SQVTM and CDR2 is ANQGSEA. The CDR3 DNA reads as TGCAGCGTTCTCCCAAGTAGCGAGACCCAGTACTTC. Translation: CSVLPSSETQYF. Using reference TRBV29-1 and TRBJ2-5 for the parts outside the CDR3, the full variable domain is SAVISQKPSRDICQRGTSLTIQCQVDSQVTMMFWYRQQPGQSLTLIATANQGSEATYESGFVIDKFPISRPNLTFSTLTVSNMSPEDSSIYLCSVLPSSETQYFGPGTRLLVL.

This clonotype was counted many times. At one of its ends the junction is not consistent with the germline gene, which may arise from a read error. CDR3 sequence (DNA): TGTGCCAGCAGTTTAGCAGGGGGATCAGAGACCCAGTACTTC. This sequence encodes CASSLAGGSETQYF. The chain carries TRBV5-1 and TRBJ2-5; 7 bases are shared with TRBD1. The germline CDR1 and CDR2 sequences are SGHRS and YFSETQ. The CDR3 is 14 amino acids. The complete variable domain, with remaining parts taken from reference TRBV5-1 and TRBJ2-5, reads KAGVTQTPRYLIKTRGQQVTLSCSPISGHRSVSWYQQTPGQGLQFLFEYFSETQRNKGNFPGRFSGRQFSNSRSEMNVSTLELGDSALYLCASSLAGGSETQYFGPGTRLLVL.

This clonotype was found a few times. This chain links TRBV4-2 with TRBJ1-1, with D perhaps matching TRBD1 (5 bases). From germline, CDR1 is LGHNA and CDR2 YNFKEQ. The V end was cut by 3 bases, the J end by 1 base, with 18 bases between. This CDR3 has 17 amino acids. CDR3 region: CASSHYGTPRPNTEAFF. CDR3 DNA sequence: TGTGCCAGCAGCCATTACGGGACGCCTAGGCCGAACACTGAAGCTTTCTTT.

Only a few counts were recorded for this clonotype. The chain couples TRBV5-1 to TRBJ2-2; maybe TRBD1 (6 bases). V gave up 3 bases and J gave up 2 bases, with 14 bases separating them. The CDR3 is made up of 16 amino acids. Germline V CDR1 and CDR2: SGHRS, YFSETQ. The CDR3 loop reads CASSSLTGLNTGELFF. Written as DNA, the CDR3 is TGCGCCAGCAGCTCCCTAACAGGGCTTAACACCGGGGAGCTGTTTTTT.

This rearrangement joins TRBV25-1 to TRBJ1-2, with 9 bases matching TRBD1. The CDR3 length is 14 residues. Trimming at V came to 6 bases and at J to 1 base, leaving 3 bases not matched to a gene. Germline CDR1 MGHDK, CDR2 SYGVNS. The CDR3 loop is CASSEGQGNYGYTF. The CDR3 region has the DNA TGTGCCAGCAGCGAGGGACAGGGTAACTATGGCTACACCTTC.

The gene calls are TRBV21-1 and TRBJ2-3; the table's D gene call, TRBD1, was not cross checked with the DNA. TRBV21-1 corresponds to a pseudogene. This CDR3 has 12 residues. As DNA, the CDR3 is TGTGCCAGCAGCAATGGGGGGGGTACGCAGTATTTT. As protein: CASSNGGGTQYF.

The J gene is TRBJ2-7, the V gene TRBV20-1, with D unresolved. Per germline, CDR1 DFQATT and CDR2 SNEGSKA (reference sequence). Trimming cost V 3 bases and J 0 bases, with 15 bases left between them. The CDR3 is made up of 15 amino acids. The DNA for the CDR3 is TGCAGTGCTAGCTTGGTGGGCTTTAGCTCCTACGAGCAGTACTTC. Translation: CSASLVGFSSYEQYF.

This clonotype has at least ten counts. This sequence joins TRBV10-3 and TRBJ2-3; the D gene is possibly TRBD2 (6 bases). This CDR3 region has 14 residues. From germline, CDR1 is ENHRY and CDR2 SYGVKD. Trimming took off 10 bases at V and 4 bases at J, with 18 bases between the two ends. The CDR3 here is CATLAIVGSDTQYF. DNA for the CDR3: TGTGCCACCCTAGCGATAGTGGGTTCAGATACGCAGTATTTT.

This clonotype has a handful of counts. This chain uses TRBV5-1 with TRBJ2-5; unclear D gene. CDR1 SGHRS and CDR2 YFSETQ come from the germline V gene. This CDR3 has 14 residues. V was trimmed by 4 bases and J by 3 bases, leaving 13 bases between them. The CDR3 is CASSPGAREETQYF. The CDR3 region has the DNA TGCGCCAGCAGCCCTGGAGCCCGGGAAGAGACCCAGTACTTC.

This clonotype has ten or more counts. This sequence joins TRBV27 and TRBJ2-3; no firm D call. Germline V CDR1 and CDR2: MNHEY, SMNVEV (reference sequence). Trimming shortened V by 3 bases and J by 2 bases, and 9 bases separated the two germline ends. This CDR3 is built from 14 residues. CDR3 amino acids: CASSLEISTDTQYF. Written as DNA, the CDR3 is TGTGCCAGCAGTTTGGAGATCTCCACAGATACGCAGTATTTT.

In this sample, this clonotype turned up a few times. This chain links TRBV5-1 with TRBJ1-2; D is possibly TRBD1 (5 bases). This CDR3 region has 16 residues. CDR1 is SGHRS and CDR2 is YFSETQ in the germline V gene. V lost 4 bases to trimming and J lost 2 bases, with 18 bases between them. CDR3 residues: CASSPGWGRANYGYTF. In DNA form, the CDR3 reads TGCGCCAGCAGCCCGGGGTGGGGCAGGGCGAACTATGGCTACACCTTC.

The chain joins TRBV12-3 or TRBV12-4 to TRBJ1-5; tentatively, D is TRBD1 (5 bases). Trimming took off 6 bases at V and 7 bases at J, with 16 bases between the two ends. The CDR3 length is 14 residues. The CDR3 bases are TGTGCCAGCAGCCCCCGGGCGGCAGGGCAGCCCCAGCATTTT. This codes for CASSPRAAGQPQHF.

The J gene is TRBJ2-5, the V gene TRBV4-3; the D is unclear. Germline loops: CDR1 LGHNA, CDR2 YSLEER. CDR3 length: 14 residues. The germline V and J ends were trimmed by 0 bases and 1 base, with 6 bases remaining between them. DNA of the CDR3: TGCGCCAGCAGCCAAGACGAGGTCCAAGAGACCCAGTACTTC. This translates into CASSQDEVQETQYF.

The chain links TRBV10-3 to TRBJ2-1; 15 bases fit TRBD2. Unmatched junction bases numbered 18, after V lost 6 bases and J lost 9 bases. CDR1 ENHRY and CDR2 SYGVKD come from the germline V gene. This CDR3 is built from 19 residues. DNA of the CDR3: TGTGCCATCAGGGGACCGGGACTAGCGGGAGGACACCCCAGGGGTGAGCAGTTCTTC. Encoded protein: CAIRGPGLAGGHPRGEQFF.

This clonotype was counted at least ten times. The chain links TRBV27 to TRBJ2-7; the D is unclear. The V gene lost 0 bases and the J gene lost 2 bases, with 5 bases spanning the gap. CDR3 length: 13 amino acids. Germline CDR1 reads MNHEY; CDR2 reads SMNVEV (reference sequence). The DNA of the CDR3 is TGTGCCAGCAGTTTATCCGGCGCCTACGAGCAGTACTTC. It yields the protein CASSLSGAYEQYF.

This clonotype was counted only a few times. The CDR3 sequence is CASSFRKTQYF. DNA of the CDR3: TGTGCCAGCAGTTTTAGGAAGACCCAGTACTTC. The V call is TRBV12-3 or TRBV12-4, the J call TRBJ2-5; D ambiguous. V dropped 3 bases and J dropped 6 bases, with 5 bases sitting between them. CDR3 length: 11 amino acids.

This chain links TRBV12-3 or TRBV12-4 with TRBJ1-3; TRBD1 agrees at 7 bases. V trimming: 6 bases; J trimming: 7 bases; junction bases outside the gene matches: 9. The CDR3 sequence is 14 residues long. CDR3 loop: CASSVRGGFNTIYF. CDR3 sequence (DNA): TGTGCCAGCAGCGTCAGGGGGGGGTTTAACACCATATATTTT.

This clonotype was seen a handful of times. The chain uses TRBV6-5 and TRBJ1-2; no clear D. This CDR3 has 11 amino acids. CDR1 is MNHEY and CDR2 is SVGAGI in the germline V gene. The CDR3 DNA is TGTGCTTCTCGAAAGATCTATGGCTACACCTTC. Its protein product is CASRKIYGYTF.

This clonotype has just a few counts. The rearrangement links TRBV29-1 to TRBJ2-2, with 9 bases matching TRBD2. This CDR3 is 13 amino acids long. With V trimmed by 4 bases and J by 7 bases, 4 bases remained unmatched. Germline V gene lookup returns CDR1 SQVTM and CDR2 ANQGSEA. The CDR3, as DNA: TGCAGCGTTGTCCAAGCGGGAGGCGGGGAGCTGTTTTTT. It is translated as CSVVQAGGGELFF.